A selection of T cell receptor beta chains follows, all from one sample in a study of T-cell memory formation after mild COVID-19. MiXCR, run by TCRdb on the 5' RACE reads, gives a single entry per CDR3 protein. This sample has hundreds of thousands of distinct CDR3 sequences; roughly 17% occur once, and the top ten carry roughly 8%. Sequenced sample: PBMCs or a T cell subset sorted from them (not recorded which). All receptors come from an adult woman who had mild COVID-19 (a few samples of this study predate the infection). Cell type and time point are not known. CDR3s include the opening cysteine and the closing phenylalanine or tryptophan. The D gene is left open where the match is weak. Some rows mark clone size as missing; the rest say once, few, many or name a class of expanded clone.

cdr3_length	d_call	j_call	clone_size	v_call	cdr3_aa	cdr3_nt
15	-	TRBJ2-5	many	TRBV6-6	CASKKGVGREETQYF	TGTGCCAGCAAGAAAGGAGTGGGGCGAGAAGAGACCCAGTACTTC
17	TRBD2	TRBJ2-1	-	TRBV20-1	CSARLSLTSGPYNEQFF	TGCAGTGCTAGGCTCTCACTGACTAGCGGACCCTACAATGAGCAGTTCTTC
13	-	TRBJ1-1	-	TRBV20-1	CSASNSLNTEAFF	TGCAGTGCGAGCAACAGCTTGAACACTGAAGCTTTCTTT
15	TRBD1	TRBJ1-1	few	TRBV5-1	CASSLDQRQGAEAFF	TGCGCCAGCAGCTTGGATCAAAGGCAGGGGGCTGAAGCTTTCTTT
13	-	TRBJ2-7	-	TRBV5-1	CASSGRGGGEQYF	TGCGCCAGCAGCGGTAGAGGTGGGGGAGAGCAGTACTTC
15	-	TRBJ1-1	-	TRBV4-1	CASSQDPRAKAEAFF	TGCGCCAGCAGCCAAGATCCCAGGGCGAAGGCTGAAGCTTTCTTT
15	-	TRBJ2-7	few	TRBV5-1	CASSPGGTTGHEQYF	TGCGCCAGCAGCCCAGGGGGGACTACCGGGCACGAGCAGTACTTC
16	-	TRBJ2-3	-	TRBV12-3/TRBV12-4	CASSLEGRSFTDTQYF	TGTGCCAGCAGTTTAGAGGGGAGGAGCTTCACAGATACGCAGTATTTT
15	TRBD2	TRBJ2-7	-	TRBV6-5	CASSYRAGGPHEQYF	TGTGCCAGCAGTTACCGGGCGGGAGGGCCCCACGAGCAGTACTTC
12	-	TRBJ2-3	-	TRBV7-7	CASSPYSGTQYF	TGTGCCAGCAGCCCCTACTCCGGTACGCAGTATTTT
13	-	TRBJ1-2	few	TRBV24-1	CATSQGVTYGYTF	TGTGCCACCAGTCAAGGGGTTACCTATGGCTACACCTTC
14	-	TRBJ2-5	-	TRBV2	CASRYGLAQETQYF	TGTGCCAGCAGGTATGGTCTGGCTCAAGAGACCCAGTACTTC
18	TRBD2	TRBJ2-1	few	TRBV7-2	CASSPWTSGSASYNEQFF	TGTGCCAGCAGCCCATGGACTAGCGGGAGTGCCTCCTACAATGAGCAGTTCTTC
13	-	TRBJ2-3	few	TRBV25-1	CASSEFGTDTQYF	TGTGCCAGCAGTGAATTCGGGACAGATACGCAGTATTTT
13	-	TRBJ2-3	few	TRBV7-8	CASRLPSTDTQYF	TGTGCCAGCAGATTACCCAGCACAGATACGCAGTATTTT
16	-	TRBJ2-2	-	TRBV20-1	CSARFLGARNTGELFF	TGCAGTGCTAGGTTCCTGGGGGCAAGGAACACCGGGGAGCTGTTTTTT
17	TRBD2	TRBJ2-5	few	TRBV7-3	CASSPRTSGKIQETQYF	TGTGCCAGCAGCCCGAGGACTAGCGGAAAAATCCAAGAGACCCAGTACTTC
12	-	TRBJ1-3	-	TRBV6-1	CASGHAGNTIYF	TGTGCCAGCGGACATGCAGGAAACACCATATATTTT